Below, 20 T cell receptor beta chains from the same sample are listed, as sequenced in a study of blood T cell repertoires in COVID-19 (dated by TCRdb to the early 2020s). Library preparation employed the immunoSEQ multiplex PCR assay. In its TCRdb copy, this immuneACCESS table keeps in-frame sequences only and misses some clones. Where compared with another copy, unresolved V genes explain less than half of these, and the others have no known cause. The sample contains around 55,000 clones, approximately 90% of them found a single time. 1.2% to 1.5% of the sample is in the top ten clones. The material sequenced was peripheral blood. All receptors come from a man in his sixties with acute or convalescent COVID-19.

This rearrangement joins TRBV7-2 to TRBJ1-1; D possibly corresponds to TRBD1 (5 bases). CDR3 size: 19 residues. Germline CDR1 is SGHTA and CDR2 is FQGNSA. Trimming left V 5 bases short and J 1 base short, with 26 bases between. CDR3 loop: CASSPTGTAINMKNTEAFF. The CDR3 nucleotides are TGTGCCAGCAGCCCTACAGGTACGGCTATAAACATGAAGAACACTGAAGCTTTCTTT.

The chain recombines TRBV4-1 with TRBJ1-1; D is ambiguous. The CDR3 loop spans 13 amino acids. V dropped 2 bases and J dropped 3 bases, with 7 bases sitting between them. CDR1 MGHRA and CDR2 YSYEKL come from the germline V gene. CDR3 region: CASSQIPDTEAFF. The DNA of the CDR3 is TGCGCCAGCAGCCAAATACCGGACACTGAAGCTTTCTTT.

This clone was found once. The rearrangement uses TRBV7-6 and TRBJ1-5, with D perhaps matching TRBD1 (5 bases). Germline CDR1 and CDR2: SGHVS and FNYEAQ. CDR3 length equals 16 residues. Trimming removed 5 bases from V and 2 bases from J, with 16 bases in between. DNA of the CDR3: TGTGCCAGCAGCCCGGGACCGGGGACTGGCAATCAGCCCCAGCATTTT. It codes for CASSPGPGTGNQPQHF.

The chain combines TRBV5-1 with TRBJ2-5, with TRBD1 identical over 7 bases. CDR3 length: 14 amino acids. Trimming cost V 0 bases and J 3 bases; bases outside gene matches: 2. Per the germline V gene, CDR1 is SGHRS and CDR2 is YFSETQ. The CDR3, as DNA: TGCGCCAGCAGCTTGGTAGACAGGGAAGAGACCCAGTACTTC. This gives the protein CASSLVDREETQYF.

The chain has TRBV6-5 and TRBJ2-7; 9 bases are shared with TRBD2. Trimming took 6 bases from V and 4 from J; bases not matched to a gene: 7. Germline V CDR1 and CDR2: MNHEY, SVGAGI. The CDR3 runs 14 residues. The CDR3 region is CASRSRREGYEQYF. Written as DNA, the CDR3 is TGTGCCAGCAGGTCCCGGCGGGAGGGGTACGAGCAGTACTTC.

This chain connects TRBV6-2 or TRBV6-3 to TRBJ2-5; TRBD2 matches 10 bases. This CDR3 contains 15 residues. Trimming cost V 5 bases and J 2 bases; bases outside gene matches: 5. Germline lookup yields CDR1 MNHEY and CDR2 SVGEGT. This chain's CDR3 is CASSRPAGGQETQYF. The CDR3 DNA sequence: TGTGCCAGCAGTCGCCCAGCGGGAGGGCAAGAGACCCAGTACTTC.

The chain uses TRBV6-6 and TRBJ1-6, with 11 bases matching TRBD1. The CDR3 sequence is 16 residues long. The ends lost 5 bases at V and 10 bases at J; junction bases unmatched: 10. CDR1 is MNHNY and CDR2 is SVGAGI in the germline V gene (reference sequence). The CDR3 bases are TGTGCCAGCAGTCACCAGAGGACAGGGGGCAGATCACCCCTCCACTTT. Translated, it gives CASSHQRTGGRSPLHF.

The chain carries TRBV5-4 and TRBJ2-5; 10 bases line up with TRBD1. V shed 5 bases, J shed 2 bases, and the junction held 6 bases outside the gene matches. Germline V lookup: CDR1 SGHNT, CDR2 YYREEE (reference sequence). The CDR3 covers 15 residues. The CDR3 coding sequence is TGTGCCAGCAGTCTGGACAGGGGGAAACAAGAGACCCAGTACTTC. Translation: CASSLDRGKQETQYF.

This chain joins TRBV3-1 (or the pseudogene TRBV3-2) and TRBJ2-5, with D possibly TRBD1 on 5 matching bases. The CDR3 totals 20 residues. V gave up 0 bases and J gave up 3 bases, with 26 bases separating them. The germline V gene has CDR1 LGHDT and CDR2 YNNKEL (reference sequence). The DNA of the CDR3 is TGTGCCAGCAGCCAAGACCCGCGGCAATTCCGGAGTGAAGGGGAAGAGACCCAGTACTTC. Residues: CASSQDPRQFRSEGEETQYF.

In its sample, this clone was seen once. The chain combines TRBV6-2 or TRBV6-3 with TRBJ2-7; 9 bases map to TRBD1. Per the germline V gene, CDR1 is MNHEY and CDR2 is SVGEGT. The CDR3 sequence is 15 residues long. J was trimmed by 7 bases and V by 3 bases; bases with no gene match: 10. CDR3 in amino acids: CASSYPGQGRWEQYF. The DNA for the CDR3 is TGTGCCAGCAGTTATCCGGGACAGGGTAGATGGGAGCAGTACTTC.

The CDR3, as DNA: TGTGCCAGCAGCTTAGTCCAGGGGGGTTCCCAGGAGACCCAGTACTTC. This translates into CASSLVQGGSQETQYF. The rearrangement joins TRBV7-9 to TRBJ2-5; the D gene is possibly TRBD1 (7 bases). The ends were cut back, 1 base at V and 5 bases at J, with 17 bases in the middle. Germline lookup yields CDR1 SEHNR and CDR2 FQNEAQ (reference sequence). This CDR3 is 16 amino acids long.

The V gene is TRBV28, the J gene TRBJ1-4, with 9 bases aligning to TRBD1. The J segment lost 4 bases and the V segment lost 6 bases, leaving 9 bases of the junction unmatched. The CDR3 totals 16 residues. CDR1 MDHEN and CDR2 SYDVKM come from the germline V gene. In nucleotides, the CDR3 is TGTGCCAGCAGCACACAGGGGGCGCAAAATAATGAAAAACTGTTTTTT. Translated, it gives CASSTQGAQNNEKLFF.

This clone occurred once. The chain combines TRBV6-2 or TRBV6-3 with TRBJ2-6; TRBD1 agrees at 8 bases. CDR1 is MNHEY and CDR2 is SVGEGT in the germline V gene. This CDR3 has 21 residues. The ends lost 3 bases at V and 0 bases at J; junction bases unmatched: 16. The CDR3 loop reads CASSYGQLGNRGTSGANVLTF. In DNA form, the CDR3 reads TGTGCCAGCAGTTATGGGCAGTTGGGGAACAGGGGGACCTCTGGGGCCAACGTCCTGACTTTC.

V usage is TRBV10-3 and J usage is TRBJ2-1; TRBD2 matches at 8 bases. This CDR3 contains 18 residues. Germline loops: CDR1 ENHRY, CDR2 SYGVKD. With V trimmed by 8 bases and J by 9 bases, 24 bases remained unmatched. For the CDR3, the DNA is TGTGCCATCGGATCCGGGGACCCCCTTGGGCGGGAGGTGACTGAGCAGTTCTTC. Its protein product is CAIGSGDPLGREVTEQFF.

The chain joins TRBV29-1 to TRBJ2-1; TRBD2 aligns across 11 bases. The germline V gene encodes CDR1 SQVTM and CDR2 ANQGSEA. This CDR3 has 14 residues. V shed 6 bases and J 3 bases; nucleotides not matched to a gene: 4. CDR3 sequence (DNA): TGCAGCGTAGAACTAGCGGGAGACTACAATGAGCAGTTCTTC. Amino acid sequence: CSVELAGDYNEQFF.

The chain joins TRBV5-1 to TRBJ2-5; TRBD2 is a possible D gene (6 bases). This CDR3 has 14 amino acids. Germline CDR1 and CDR2: SGHRS and YFSETQ. The V gene lost 4 bases and the J gene lost 5 bases, with 15 bases spanning the gap. CDR3 amino acids: CASSGGTRGETQYF. For the CDR3, the DNA is TGCGCCAGCAGCGGCGGGACTCGTGGGGAGACCCAGTACTTC.

The chain carries TRBV5-6 and TRBJ2-1, with TRBD2 matching 9 bases. This CDR3 region has 16 residues. The germline CDR1 and CDR2 sequences are SGHDT and YYEEEE. V was clipped by 2 bases and J by 5 bases; unmatched bases: 8. DNA for the CDR3: TGTGCCAGCAGCTTTATGCGGGAGGGCCGTGACAATGAGCAGTTCTTC. Translating gives CASSFMREGRDNEQFF. Using reference TRBV5-6 and TRBJ2-1 for the parts outside the CDR3, the full variable domain is DAGVTQSPTHLIKTRGQQVTLRCSPKSGHDTVSWYQQALGQGPQFIFQYYEEEERQRGNFPDRFSGHQFPNYSSELNVNALLLGDSALYLCASSFMREGRDNEQFFGPGTRLTVL.

The chain couples TRBV28 to TRBJ2-3; perhaps TRBD2 as D (6 bases). V lost 2 bases and J 4 bases, leaving 7 bases between the germline ends. Germline-derived CDR1 and CDR2 are MDHEN and SYDVKM. This CDR3 spans 13 amino acids. CDR3: CASSLGGPDTQYF. The CDR3 region has the DNA TGTGCCAGCAGTTTAGGAGGGCCAGATACGCAGTATTTT.

The J gene is TRBJ2-1, the V gene TRBV15; tentative D call: TRBD1 (6 bases). V was trimmed by 0 bases and J by 7 bases, leaving 13 bases between them. Germline assignment: CDR1 LNHNV and CDR2 YYDKDF (reference sequence). CDR3 length: 15 residues. CDR3 DNA sequence: TGTGCCACCAGCAGAGATCGCAGGGGATCAAATGAGCAGTTCTTC. Translating it yields CATSRDRRGSNEQFF.

The chain uses TRBV27 and TRBJ1-2; unclear D gene. Between the trimmed V and J ends, which lost 5 bases and 8 bases, there was a span of 15 bases. The CDR3 is 13 amino acids. Germline V gene data show CDR1 as MNHEY and CDR2 as SMNVEV (reference sequence). The CDR3 spells CASSPALPGGYTF. As DNA, the CDR3 is TGTGCCAGCAGTCCTGCCTTGCCCGGGGGCTACACCTTC.